These T cell receptor beta chains were read from a single sample in a study of shared clonotypes between healthy human individuals. Clones were read by immunoSEQ multiplex PCR, and TCRdb kept only the in-frame ones, dropping some. The table lists over a million clones, 65% to 75% of them singletons, with about 1.5% in the top ten. The source material was memory CD4+ T cells sorted from blood. Source of these receptors: a man aged 18 to 30 in good health. Each CDR3 is given with its conserved first and last residue. D genes are given only for firm matches. Some rows mark clone size as missing; the rest say once, few, many or name a class of expanded clone.

v_call	j_call	clone_size	d_call	cdr3_aa	cdr3_nt
TRBV5-5	TRBJ2-7	.	.	CASSHGPGRYEQYF	TGTGCCAGCAGCCATGGACCTGGTCGGTATGAGCAGTACTTC
TRBV5-1	TRBJ2-1	.	.	CASSSLTRLLAEQFF	TGCGCCAGCAGCTCACTGACAAGGCTGCTGGCTGAGCAGTTCTTC
TRBV5-1	TRBJ2-7	few	TRBD2	CASSPGLAISYEQYF	TGCGCCAGCAGCCCCGGACTAGCGATCTCCTACGAGCAGTACTTC
TRBV7-2	TRBJ2-3	.	.	CASSLTKTRSTDTQYF	TGTGCCAGCAGCTTAACAAAAACGCGCAGCACAGATACGCAGTATTTT
TRBV5-1	TRBJ2-4	.	.	CASSHGSGGDIQYF	TGCGCCAGCAGCCACGGGTCTGGAGGAGACATTCAGTACTTC
TRBV2	TRBJ2-3	.	TRBD1	CAWGQGTDTQYF	TGTGCCTGGGGACAGGGGACCGATACGCAGTATTTT
TRBV28	TRBJ1-3	.	TRBD1	CASRGTGRDTIYF	TGTGCCAGCAGGGGGACAGGGCGGGACACCATATATTTT
TRBV7-2	TRBJ1-2	.	.	CASSWDKGYGYTF	TGTGCCAGCAGCTGGGACAAGGGCTACGGCTACACCTTC
TRBV5-1	TRBJ2-3	.	TRBD2	CASSLAGGSTDTQYF	TGCGCCAGCAGCTTAGCGGGGGGGAGCACAGATACGCAGTATTTT
TRBV9	TRBJ1-6	.	.	CASSAGQINSPLHF	TGTGCCAGCAGCGCTGGACAGATAAATTCACCCCTCCACTTT
TRBV7-2	TRBJ1-6	.	TRBD1	CASSLDAAGGSSPLHF	TGTGCCAGCAGCTTAGATGCCGCAGGGGGGTCCTCACCCCTCCACTTT
TRBV7-8	TRBJ2-1	.	TRBD2	CASSLENFLAGDYNEQFF	TGTGCCAGCAGCTTAGAGAACTTTCTAGCGGGGGATTACAATGAGCAGTTCTTC
TRBV5-5	TRBJ2-3	.	TRBD2	CASSLRGTSGLTDTQYF	TGTGCCAGCAGCTTGAGGGGGACTAGCGGGCTCACAGATACGCAGTATTTT
TRBV2	TRBJ1-5	.	.	CASSEPAALDQPQHF	TGTGCCAGCAGCGAACCAGCCGCTCTTGATCAGCCCCAGCATTTT
TRBV5-1	TRBJ2-1	.	.	CASSLLPPTGPVWNEQFF	TGCGCCAGCAGCTTGCTTCCCCCGACAGGCCCAGTTTGGAATGAGCAGTTCTTC
TRBV28	TRBJ1-5	.	.	CASSVGGQPQHF	TGTGCCAGCAGTGTCGGCGGACAGCCCCAGCATTTT
TRBV4-3	TRBJ2-1	.	TRBD1	CASSPGQGAYNEQFF	TGCGCCAGCAGCCCAGGACAGGGGGCCTACAATGAGCAGTTCTTC
TRBV2	TRBJ2-7	.	TRBD2	CASSEKASGSHEQYF	TGTGCCAGCAGTGAAAAGGCTAGCGGGAGCCACGAGCAGTACTTC
TRBV19	TRBJ2-7	.	TRBD1	CASSSDRGRREQYF	TGTGCCAGTAGTTCGGACAGGGGGAGGCGGGAGCAGTACTTC
TRBV10-3	TRBJ2-2	few	TRBD2	CAISRGLAVGELFF	TGTGCCATCAGTCGTGGACTAGCGGTCGGGGAGCTGTTTTTT